The clone carrying this T cell receptor (beta chain) was detected only a few times. Antigen specificity is unknown. Method: immunoSEQ multiplex PCR; TCRdb's copy keeps in-frame clones and lacks some. The table shows tens of thousands of clones, with approximately 80% occurring only once. Germline-derived CDR1 and CDR2 are SGHRS and YFSETQ. The CDR3 sequence is 14 residues long. The V end was cut by 0 bases, the J end by 3 bases, with 9 bases between. The data were taken from a study of T cell responses to AZD1222 COVID-19 vaccine. Findings and caveats of the study: Donors skewed white British and female; clonal diversity was possibly underestimated.

The chain has TRBV5-1 and TRBJ1-2; tentatively, D is TRBD1 (5 bases). The TCR sequence derives from an adult in good health. Material: peripheral blood, obtained on day 0 of AZD1222 vaccination. As DNA, the CDR3 is TGCGCCAGCAGCTTGGCCGGGACTTACTATGGCTACACCTTC. Its protein product is CASSLAGTYYGYTF. The full variable domain, with the rest looked up from reference TRBV5-1 and TRBJ1-2, is KAGVTQTPRYLIKTRGQQVTLSCSPISGHRSVSWYQQTPGQGLQFLFEYFSETQRNKGNFPGRFSGRQFSNSRSEMNVSTLELGDSALYLCASSLAGTYYGYTFGSGTRLTVV.